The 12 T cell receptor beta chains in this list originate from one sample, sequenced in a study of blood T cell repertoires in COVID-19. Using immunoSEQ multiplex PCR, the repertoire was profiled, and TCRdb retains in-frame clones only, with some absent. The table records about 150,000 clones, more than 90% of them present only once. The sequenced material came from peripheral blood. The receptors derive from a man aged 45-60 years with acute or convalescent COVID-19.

Here the CDR3 DNA reads TGTGCCAGTAGTTTAAGACTAGCGACTACCGGGGAGCTGTTTTTT. It encodes CASSLRLATTGELFF. The V call is TRBV19, the J call TRBJ2-2, with 8 nucleotides matching TRBD2. The CDR3 runs 15 residues. Germline V gene data show CDR1 as LNHDA and CDR2 as SQIVND (reference sequence). V was clipped by 5 bases and J by 5 bases; unmatched bases: 7. Combining the CDR3 with reference TRBV19 and TRBJ2-2 gives the whole variable domain DGGITQSPKYLFRKEGQNVTLSCEQNLNHDAMYWYRQDPGQGLRLIYYSQIVNDFQKGDIAEGYSVSREKKESFPLTVTSAQKNPTAFYLCASSLRLATTGELFFGEGSRLTVL.

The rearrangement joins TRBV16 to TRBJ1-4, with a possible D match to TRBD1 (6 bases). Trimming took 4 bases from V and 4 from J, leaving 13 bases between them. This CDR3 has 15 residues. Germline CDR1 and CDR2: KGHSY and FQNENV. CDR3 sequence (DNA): TGTGCCAGCAGCCGCAGGGGAACGGGTAATGAAAAACTGTTTTTT. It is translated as CASSRRGTGNEKLFF.

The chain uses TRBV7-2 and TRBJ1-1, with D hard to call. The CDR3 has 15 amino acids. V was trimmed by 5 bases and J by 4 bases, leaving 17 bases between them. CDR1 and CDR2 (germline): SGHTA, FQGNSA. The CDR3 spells CASSPHTGTVTEAFF. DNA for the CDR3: TGTGCCAGCAGCCCACATACGGGAACGGTCACTGAAGCTTTCTTT.

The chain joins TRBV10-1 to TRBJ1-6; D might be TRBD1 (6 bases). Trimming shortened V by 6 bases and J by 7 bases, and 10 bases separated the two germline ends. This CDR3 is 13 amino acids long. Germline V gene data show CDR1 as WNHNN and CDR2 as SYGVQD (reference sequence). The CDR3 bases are TGCGCCAGCAGCGGACAGCTCAATTCACCCCTCCACTTT. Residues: CASSGQLNSPLHF.

This chain's CDR3 is CASRKTGLDQPQHF. The DNA for the CDR3 is TGTGCCAGCAGAAAAACGGGGTTGGATCAGCCCCAGCATTTT. This chain uses TRBV7-3 with TRBJ1-5; D remains ambiguous. There are 14 residues in the CDR3. Between the trimmed V and J ends, which lost 6 bases and 5 bases, there was a span of 14 bases. Germline loops: CDR1 SGHTA, CDR2 FQGTGA.

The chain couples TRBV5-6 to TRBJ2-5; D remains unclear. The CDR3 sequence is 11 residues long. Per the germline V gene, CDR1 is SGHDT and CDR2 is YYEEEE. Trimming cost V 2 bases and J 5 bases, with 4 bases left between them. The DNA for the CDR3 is TGTGCCAGCAGCTTTCGGGAGACCCAGTACTTC. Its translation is CASSFRETQYF.

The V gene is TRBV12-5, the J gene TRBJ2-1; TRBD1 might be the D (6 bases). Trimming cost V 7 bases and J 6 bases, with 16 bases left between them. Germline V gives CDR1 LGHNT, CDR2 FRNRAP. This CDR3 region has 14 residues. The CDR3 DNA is TGTGCTAGTGCCCCGACCGGGACAACCAATGAGCAGTTCTTC. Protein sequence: CASAPTGTTNEQFF. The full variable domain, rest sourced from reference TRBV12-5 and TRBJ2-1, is DARVTQTPRHKVTEMGQEVTMRCQPILGHNTVFWYRQTMMQGLELLAYFRNRAPLDDSGMPKDRFSAEMPDATLATLKIQPSEPRDSAVYFCASAPTGTTNEQFFGPGTRLTVL.

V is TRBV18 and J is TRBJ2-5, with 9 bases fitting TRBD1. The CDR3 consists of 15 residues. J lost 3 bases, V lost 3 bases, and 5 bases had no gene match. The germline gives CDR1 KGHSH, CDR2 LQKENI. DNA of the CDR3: TGTGCCAGCTCACCTCGGACAGGGGTAAAAGAGACCCAGTACTTC. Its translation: CASSPRTGVKETQYF.

CDR3 in amino acids: CAWSVIEEAFF. For the CDR3, the DNA is TGTGCCTGGAGTGTAATCGAGGAAGCTTTCTTT. The rearrangement links TRBV30 to TRBJ1-1; unclear D gene. This CDR3 is built from 11 residues. The V end was cut by 0 bases, the J end by 8 bases, with 7 bases between. Per the germline V gene, CDR1 is GTSNPN and CDR2 is SVGIG (reference sequence).

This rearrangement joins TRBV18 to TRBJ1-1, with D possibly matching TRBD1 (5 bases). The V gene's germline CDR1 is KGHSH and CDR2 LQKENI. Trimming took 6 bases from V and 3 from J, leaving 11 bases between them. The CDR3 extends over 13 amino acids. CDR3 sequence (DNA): TGTGCCAGCTCCCAGGGTGGGGACACTGAAGCTTTCTTT. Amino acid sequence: CASSQGGDTEAFF.

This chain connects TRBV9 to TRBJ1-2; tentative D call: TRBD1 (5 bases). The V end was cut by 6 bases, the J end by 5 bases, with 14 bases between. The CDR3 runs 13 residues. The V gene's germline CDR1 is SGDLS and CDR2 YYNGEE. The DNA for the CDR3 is TGTGCCAGCATTAAACCCGGGGGTTATGGCTACACCTTC. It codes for CASIKPGGYGYTF.

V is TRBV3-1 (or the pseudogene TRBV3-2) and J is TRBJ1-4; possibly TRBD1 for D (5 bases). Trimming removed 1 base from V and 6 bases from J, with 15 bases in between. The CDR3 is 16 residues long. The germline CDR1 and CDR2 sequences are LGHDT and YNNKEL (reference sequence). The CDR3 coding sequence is TGTGCCAGCAGCCAAGGGATCGGCCAGGGCGATGAAAAACTGTTTTTT. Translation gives CASSQGIGQGDEKLFF.